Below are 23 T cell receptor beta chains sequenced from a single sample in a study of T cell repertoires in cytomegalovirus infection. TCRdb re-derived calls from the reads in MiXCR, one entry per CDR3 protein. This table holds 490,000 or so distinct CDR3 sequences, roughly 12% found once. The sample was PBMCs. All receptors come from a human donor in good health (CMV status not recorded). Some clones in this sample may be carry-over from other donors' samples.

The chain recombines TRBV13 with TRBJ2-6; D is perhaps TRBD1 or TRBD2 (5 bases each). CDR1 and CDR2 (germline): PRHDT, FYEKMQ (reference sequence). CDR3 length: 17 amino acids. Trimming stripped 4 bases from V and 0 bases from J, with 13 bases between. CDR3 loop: CASSSGPLSSGANVLTF. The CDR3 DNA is TGTGCCAGCAGCTCGGGACCGCTTAGCTCTGGGGCCAACGTCCTGACTTTC.

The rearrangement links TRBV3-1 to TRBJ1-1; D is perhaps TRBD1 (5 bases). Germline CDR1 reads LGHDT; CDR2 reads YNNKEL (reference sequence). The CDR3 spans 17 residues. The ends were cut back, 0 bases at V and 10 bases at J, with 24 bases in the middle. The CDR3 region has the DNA TGTGCCAGCAGCCAAGAGCCATCACCTTCTGGGGCGAGAGGAGCTTTCTTT. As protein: CASSQEPSPSGARGAFF. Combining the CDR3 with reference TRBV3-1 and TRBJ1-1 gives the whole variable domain DTAVSQTPKYLVTQMGNDKSIKCEQNLGHDTMYWYKQDSKKFLKIMFSYNNKELIINETVPNRFSPKSPDKAHLNLHINSLELGDSAVYFCASSQEPSPSGARGAFFGQGTRLTVV.

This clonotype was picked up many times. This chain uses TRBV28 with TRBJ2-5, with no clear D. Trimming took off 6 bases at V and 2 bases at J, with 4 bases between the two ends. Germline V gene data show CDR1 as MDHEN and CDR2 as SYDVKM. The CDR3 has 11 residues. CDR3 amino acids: CASREQETQYF. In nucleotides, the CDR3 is TGTGCCAGCAGGGAGCAAGAGACCCAGTACTTC.

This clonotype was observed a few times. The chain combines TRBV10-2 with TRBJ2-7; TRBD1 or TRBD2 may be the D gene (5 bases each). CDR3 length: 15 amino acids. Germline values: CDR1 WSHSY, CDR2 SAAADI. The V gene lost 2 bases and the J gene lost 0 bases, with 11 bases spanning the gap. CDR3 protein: CASSEDAGSSYEQYF. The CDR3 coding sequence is TGCGCCAGCAGTGAGGACGCAGGGAGCTCCTACGAGCAGTACTTC.

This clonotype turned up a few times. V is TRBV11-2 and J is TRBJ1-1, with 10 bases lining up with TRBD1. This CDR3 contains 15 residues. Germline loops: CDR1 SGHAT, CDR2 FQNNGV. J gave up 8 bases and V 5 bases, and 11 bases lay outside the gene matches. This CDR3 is CASSHRGQGIMEAFF. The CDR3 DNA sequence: TGTGCCAGCAGCCATAGGGGACAGGGGATAATGGAAGCTTTCTTT.

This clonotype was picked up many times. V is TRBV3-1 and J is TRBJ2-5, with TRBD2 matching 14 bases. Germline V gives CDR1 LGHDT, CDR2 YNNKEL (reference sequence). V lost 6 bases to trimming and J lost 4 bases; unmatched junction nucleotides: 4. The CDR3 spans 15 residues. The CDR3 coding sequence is TGTGCCAGCAGACGTGGGACTAGCGGGAGAGAGACCCAGTACTTC. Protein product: CASRRGTSGRETQYF.

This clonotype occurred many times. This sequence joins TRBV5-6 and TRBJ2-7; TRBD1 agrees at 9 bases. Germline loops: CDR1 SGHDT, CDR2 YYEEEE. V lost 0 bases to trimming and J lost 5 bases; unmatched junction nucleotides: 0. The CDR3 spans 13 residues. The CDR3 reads CASSLDRGHEQYF. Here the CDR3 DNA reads TGTGCCAGCAGCTTGGACAGGGGGCACGAGCAGTACTTC.

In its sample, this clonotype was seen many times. The CDR3 reads CASSSTLAGGIYNEQFF. The DNA for the CDR3 is TGTGCCAGCAGTTCAACGCTAGCGGGAGGAATCTACAATGAGCAGTTCTTC. The rearrangement joins TRBV27 to TRBJ2-1, with 11 nucleotides matching TRBD2. Germline CDR1 MNHEY, CDR2 SMNVEV (reference sequence). CDR3 length equals 17 residues. V dropped 4 bases and J dropped 3; count of bases not matched to a gene: 8.

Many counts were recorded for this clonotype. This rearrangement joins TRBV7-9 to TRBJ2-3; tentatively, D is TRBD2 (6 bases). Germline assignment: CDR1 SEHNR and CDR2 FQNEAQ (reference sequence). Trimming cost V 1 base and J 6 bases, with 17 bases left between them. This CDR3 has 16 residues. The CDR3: CASSLEWDPAGDTQYF. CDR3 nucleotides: TGTGCCAGCAGCTTAGAATGGGACCCCGCGGGGGATACGCAGTATTTT.

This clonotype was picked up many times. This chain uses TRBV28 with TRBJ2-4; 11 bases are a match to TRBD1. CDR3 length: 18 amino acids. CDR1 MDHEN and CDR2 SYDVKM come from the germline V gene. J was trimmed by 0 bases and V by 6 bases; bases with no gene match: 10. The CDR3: CASSSEGQGVVAKNIQYF. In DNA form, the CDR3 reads TGTGCCAGCAGCAGCGAGGGACAGGGGGTGGTAGCCAAAAACATTCAGTACTTC.

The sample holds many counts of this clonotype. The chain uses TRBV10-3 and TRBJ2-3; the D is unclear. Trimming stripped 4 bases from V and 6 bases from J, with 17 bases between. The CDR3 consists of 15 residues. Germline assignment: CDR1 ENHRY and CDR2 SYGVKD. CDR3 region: CAISGPSKDGDTQYF. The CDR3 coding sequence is TGTGCCATCAGTGGTCCTTCTAAAGACGGGGATACGCAGTATTTT.

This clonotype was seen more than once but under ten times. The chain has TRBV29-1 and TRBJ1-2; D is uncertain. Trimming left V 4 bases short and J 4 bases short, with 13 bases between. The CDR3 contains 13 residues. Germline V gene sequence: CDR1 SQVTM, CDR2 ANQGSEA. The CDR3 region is CSVGNSATYGYTF. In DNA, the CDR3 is TGCAGCGTTGGCAACAGCGCTACCTATGGCTACACCTTC.

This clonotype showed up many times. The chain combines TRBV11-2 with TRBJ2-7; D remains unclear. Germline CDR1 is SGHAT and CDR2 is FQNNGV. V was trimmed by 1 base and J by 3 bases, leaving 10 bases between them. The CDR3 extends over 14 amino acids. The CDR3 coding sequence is TGTGCCAGCAGCTTAGGGCCGGATATCTACGAGCAGTACTTC. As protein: CASSLGPDIYEQYF.

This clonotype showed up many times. The CDR3 DNA is TGTGCCAGCAGTTACGGGTTGACGTTTGAGCAGTACTTC. The encoded protein is CASSYGLTFEQYF. The chain combines TRBV6-5 with TRBJ2-7; D gene uncertain. From germline, CDR1 is MNHEY and CDR2 SVGAGI. V was pared by 2 bases and J by 7 bases, with 12 bases between. The CDR3 totals 13 residues.

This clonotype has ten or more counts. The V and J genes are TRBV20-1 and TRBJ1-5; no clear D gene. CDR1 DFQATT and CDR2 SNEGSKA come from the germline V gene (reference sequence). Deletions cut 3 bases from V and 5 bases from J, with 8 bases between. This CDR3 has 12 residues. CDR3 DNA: TGCAGTGCTAGCGCTGGAGATCAGCCCCAGCATTTT. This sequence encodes CSASAGDQPQHF.

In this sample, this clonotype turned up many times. The CDR3 region has the DNA TGCAGTGCTAGATCCGGGACAGGGGCGGCTCAGCCCCAGCATTTT. Translated, it gives CSARSGTGAAQPQHF. The gene calls are TRBV20-1 and TRBJ1-5; TRBD1 matches at 10 bases. The V gene's germline CDR1 is DFQATT and CDR2 SNEGSKA (reference sequence). Trimming cost V 2 bases and J 6 bases; bases outside gene matches: 7. There are 15 residues in the CDR3.

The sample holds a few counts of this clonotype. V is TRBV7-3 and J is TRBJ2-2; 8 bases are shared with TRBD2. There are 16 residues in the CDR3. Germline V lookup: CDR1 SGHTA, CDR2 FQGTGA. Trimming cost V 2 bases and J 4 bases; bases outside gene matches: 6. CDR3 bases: TGTGCCAGCAGCTTACGAGCGGGAGACCTCACCGGGGAGCTGTTTTTT. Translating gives CASSLRAGDLTGELFF.

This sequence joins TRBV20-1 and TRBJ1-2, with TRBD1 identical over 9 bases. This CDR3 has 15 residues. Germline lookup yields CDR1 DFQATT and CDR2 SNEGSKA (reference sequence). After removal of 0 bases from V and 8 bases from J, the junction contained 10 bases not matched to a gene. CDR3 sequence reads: CSARDSGTGLHGYTF. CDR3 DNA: TGCAGTGCTAGAGACTCCGGGACAGGGCTTCACGGCTACACCTTC.

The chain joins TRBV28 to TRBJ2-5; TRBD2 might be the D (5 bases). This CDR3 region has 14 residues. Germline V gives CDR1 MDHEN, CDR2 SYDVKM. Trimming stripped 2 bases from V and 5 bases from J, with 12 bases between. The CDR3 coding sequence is TGTGCCAGCAGTTTAGGGCGGGCCCGGGAGACCCAGTACTTC. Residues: CASSLGRARETQYF.

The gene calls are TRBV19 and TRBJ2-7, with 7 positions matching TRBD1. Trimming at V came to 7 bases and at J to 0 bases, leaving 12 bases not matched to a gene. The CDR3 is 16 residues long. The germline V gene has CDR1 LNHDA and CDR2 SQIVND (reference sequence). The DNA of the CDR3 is TGTGCCAGTAAGCCGACCGGGACAGCGCTCTCCTACGAGCAGTACTTC. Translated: CASKPTGTALSYEQYF.

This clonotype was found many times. The CDR3 nucleotides read TGTGCCAGCAGCTTAAGTCCTAGCGGGAGACCGAACACCGGGGAGCTGTTTTTT. It is translated as CASSLSPSGRPNTGELFF. The chain recombines TRBV7-3 with TRBJ2-2, with 10 positions matching TRBD2. The CDR3 loop spans 18 amino acids. Unmatched junction bases numbered 5, after V lost 1 base and J lost 0 bases. Germline V gives CDR1 SGHTA, CDR2 FQGTGA.

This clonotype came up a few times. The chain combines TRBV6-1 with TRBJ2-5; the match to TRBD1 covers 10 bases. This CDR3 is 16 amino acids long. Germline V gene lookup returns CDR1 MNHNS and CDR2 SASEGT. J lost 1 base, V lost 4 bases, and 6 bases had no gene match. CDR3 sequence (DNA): TGTGCCAGCAGTGTGAGGGACAGGGGTATCCAAGAGACCCAGTACTTC. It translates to CASSVRDRGIQETQYF.

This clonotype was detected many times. CDR3 loop: CASSTGGTEAFF. The CDR3, as DNA: TGTGCCAGCAGTACCGGGGGCACTGAAGCTTTCTTT. The rearrangement links TRBV2 to TRBJ1-1, with a tentative D call TRBD1 (5 bases). V gave up 5 bases and J gave up 4 bases, with 8 bases separating them. The germline gives CDR1 SNHLY, CDR2 FYNNEI. The length of the CDR3 is 12 residues. The whole variable domain, remainder taken from reference TRBV2 and TRBJ1-1, is EPEVTQTPSHQVTQMGQEVILRCVPISNHLYFYWYRQILGQKVEFLVSFYNNEISEKSEIFDDQFSVERPDGSNFTLKIRSTKLEDSAMYFCASSTGGTEAFFGQGTRLTVV.